This T cell receptor beta chain was sequenced in a study of blood T cell dynamics during melanoma immunotherapy. Whole-study context: Metastatic melanoma patients received first-line pembrolizumab or nivolumab plus ipilimumab. Whole-study results and caveats: The study could not tell melanoma-specific clones from general immune activation.

Time point noted: week 3, after first cycle of checkpoint inhibitor. Produced via immunoSEQ multiplex PCR; TCRdb's table is partial and in-frame only. The data hold about 12,000 clones, with roughly 90% observed a single time. Trimming shortened V by 4 bases and J by 7 bases, and 11 bases separated the two germline ends. Germline V CDR1 and CDR2: SGHRS, YFSETQ. This CDR3 is built from 13 residues. On this clone itself: Its antigen is as yet unknown.

Sequenced here: blood, sampled from a patient treated with checkpoint blockade. The chain carries TRBV5-1 and TRBJ2-2; D unclear. The TCR originated in a human donor with melanoma. CDR3 residues: CASSKLGDGELFF. The CDR3 DNA reads TGCGCCAGCAGCAAATTGGGCGACGGGGAGCTGTTTTTT.